Below are 16 T cell receptor beta chains sequenced from a single sample in a study of T-cell memory formation after mild COVID-19. From the 5' RACE reads, TCRdb called clonotypes with MiXCR, one entry per CDR3 protein. The table includes 75,000 to 95,000 distinct CDR3 sequences, approximately 16% detected once. The sequencing sample was made of PBMCs or a T cell subset sorted from them (not recorded which). These TCRs come from a man aged 18 to 29 who had mild COVID-19 (a few samples of this study predate the infection). Cell type and time point are not known.

The chain uses TRBV27 and TRBJ1-1, with D perhaps TRBD1 (5 bases). Germline lookup yields CDR1 MNHEY and CDR2 SMNVEV (reference sequence). The CDR3 loop spans 14 amino acids. V was pared by 6 bases and J by 1 base, with 12 bases between. The DNA of the CDR3 is TGTGCCAGCAGACCCCTGGGGGAGAACACTGAAGCTTTCTTT. It specifies CASRPLGENTEAFF.

This rearrangement joins TRBV6-5 to TRBJ2-5; 7 positions agree with TRBD1. The ends lost 2 bases at V and 1 base at J; junction bases unmatched: 1. The CDR3 runs to 14 residues. Germline CDR1 and CDR2: MNHEY and SVGAGI. The CDR3 is CASSYRGLQETQYF. For the CDR3, the DNA is TGTGCCAGCAGTTACAGGGGGCTCCAAGAGACCCAGTACTTC.

This clonotype has ten or more counts. The V gene is TRBV20-1, the J gene TRBJ2-2; TRBD2 agrees at 11 bases. The CDR3 has 16 amino acids. Germline CDR1 and CDR2: DFQATT and SNEGSKA (reference sequence). J lost 3 bases, V lost 0 bases, and 3 bases had no gene match. The DNA of the CDR3 is TGCAGTGCTAGAGATCCTAGCGGGGGGCACACCGGGGAGCTGTTTTTT. Residues: CSARDPSGGHTGELFF.

The chain carries TRBV7-3 and TRBJ2-3, with TRBD1 matching over 10 bases. J gave up 3 bases and V 4 bases, and 4 bases lay outside the gene matches. Germline CDR1 and CDR2: SGHTA and FQGTGA. CDR3 length equals 15 residues. This CDR3 reads CASSSTDRGTDTQYF. The CDR3 region has the DNA TGTGCCAGCAGCTCGACGGACAGGGGGACAGATACGCAGTATTTT.

This clonotype is a singleton in its sample. The chain joins TRBV24-1 to TRBJ2-2; 7 bases map to TRBD1. V lost 0 bases, J lost 0 bases, and 3 bases stayed unmatched. The CDR3 consists of 17 residues. CDR1 and CDR2 (germline): KGHDR, SFDVKD. The chain's CDR3 is CATSDLPTGPNTGELFF. CDR3 coding DNA: TGTGCCACCAGTGATTTGCCGACAGGGCCGAACACCGGGGAGCTGTTTTTT.

V gene TRBV13 combines with J gene TRBJ1-1, with TRBD1 as a possible D gene (6 bases). This CDR3 is built from 14 residues. Trimming left V 2 bases short and J 4 bases short, with 11 bases between. Per the germline V gene, CDR1 is PRHDT and CDR2 is FYEKMQ (reference sequence). CDR3 loop: CASSLRGAGTEAFF. The CDR3 bases are TGTGCCAGCAGCTTAAGGGGGGCTGGCACTGAAGCTTTCTTT.

The chain carries TRBV6-2 or TRBV6-3 and TRBJ2-7; maybe TRBD2 (6 bases). CDR1 is MNHEY and CDR2 is SVGEGT in the germline V gene. Trimming left V 6 bases short and J 2 bases short, with 11 bases between. This CDR3 spans 13 amino acids. In nucleotides, the CDR3 is TGTGCCAGCAGCCGCGGAGGGGCCTACGAGCAGTACTTC. This translates into CASSRGGAYEQYF.

The rearrangement uses TRBV14 and TRBJ1-2; D uncertain. Trimming left V 0 bases short and J 4 bases short, with 12 bases between. The germline V gene has CDR1 SGHDN and CDR2 FVKESK. The CDR3 length is 15 residues. This chain's CDR3 is CASSQDGASFYGYTF. The CDR3 region has the DNA TGTGCCAGCAGCCAAGATGGAGCCAGCTTCTATGGCTACACCTTC.

This clonotype was seen a handful of times. This chain connects TRBV21-1 to TRBJ1-3; the table's D call, TRBD1, was not checked against the DNA. TRBV21-1 is annotated as a pseudogene. The length of the CDR3 is 17 residues. CDR3 nucleotides: TGTGCCAGCAGCGCCGGAAACAGGGGATTCCCTGGAAACACCATATATTTT. Amino acids: CASSAGNRGFPGNTIYF.

This clonotype was seen a handful of times. This chain links TRBV5-4 with TRBJ1-1; D is undetermined. CDR3 length equals 19 residues. V was pared by 0 bases and J by 1 base, with 22 bases between. Germline loops: CDR1 SGHNT, CDR2 YYREEE (reference sequence). CDR3 bases: TGTGCCAGCAGCTTGGGCGGGAGTCCCTTTTCCGCGGGGAACACTGAAGCTTTCTTT. This encodes CASSLGGSPFSAGNTEAFF. The full variable domain, rest sourced from reference TRBV5-4 and TRBJ1-1, is ETGVTQSPTHLIKTRGQQVTLRCSSQSGHNTVSWYQQALGQGPQFIFQYYREEENGRGNFPPRFSGLQFPNYSSELNVNALELDDSALYLCASSLGGSPFSAGNTEAFFGQGTRLTVV.

The chain recombines TRBV7-3 with TRBJ2-1, with a tentative D call TRBD2 (6 bases). Germline V CDR1 and CDR2: SGHTA, FQGTGA. V lost 0 bases and J 4 bases, leaving 16 bases between the germline ends. The CDR3 loop spans 17 amino acids. CDR3 DNA: TGTGCCAGCAGCTTAACTCGGGGGTCCCAGGGTTACAATGAGCAGTTCTTC. This codes for CASSLTRGSQGYNEQFF.

The chain uses TRBV12-3 or TRBV12-4 and TRBJ1-1; no reliable D call. V was clipped by 6 bases and J by 4 bases, with 9 bases between them. This CDR3 is built from 12 residues. CDR3 in amino acids: CASSPRGTEAFF. DNA of the CDR3: TGTGCCAGCAGCCCCCGCGGCACTGAAGCTTTCTTT.

This clonotype was observed a handful of times. This chain connects TRBV6-4 to TRBJ2-1, with D hard to call. CDR1 is MRHNA and CDR2 is SNTAGT in the germline V gene. V was cut by 6 bases and J by 6 bases, with 12 bases left in between. This CDR3 has 13 amino acids. The CDR3 region is CASRAREANEQFF. The CDR3 DNA is TGTGCCAGCAGGGCCCGCGAGGCCAATGAGCAGTTCTTC.

The chain is built from TRBV7-3 and TRBJ2-3; a possible D gene is TRBD2 (5 bases). The CDR3 extends over 15 amino acids. CDR1 and CDR2 from the germline V gene are SGHTA and FQGTGA. V was clipped by 5 bases and J by 0 bases, with 12 bases between them. The CDR3 reads CASSQGRTSTDTQYF. CDR3 coding DNA: TGTGCCAGCAGCCAAGGCCGGACTAGCACAGATACGCAGTATTTT.

To note about this clonotype: This is likely a read error, given that the CDR3 carries no conserved phenylalanine or tryptophan at its end. The chain uses TRBV20-1 and TRBJ2-7, with no clear D. The CDR3 length is 12 residues. Germline CDR1 reads DFQATT; CDR2 reads SNEGSKA (reference sequence). The V and J ends lost 6 bases and 2 bases respectively, with 11 bases between them. The DNA of the CDR3 is TGCAGTGCCCGCCCCGGCACCTACGAGCAGTACTCC. Its protein product is CSARPGTYEQYS.

This clonotype has just a few counts. The V and J genes are TRBV4-1 and TRBJ2-2; maybe TRBD2 (6 bases). Germline CDR1 and CDR2: MGHRA and YSYEKL. V was pared by 4 bases and J by 0 bases, with 12 bases between. This CDR3 spans 16 amino acids. The CDR3 DNA reads as TGCGCCAGCAGCCGCGGAGGAGGGTCGAACACCGGGGAGCTGTTTTTT. This sequence encodes CASSRGGGSNTGELFF.